This T cell receptor beta chain was captured by sequencing in a study of blood T cell repertoires in COVID-19. The overall study: The United States, Italy and Spain provided the acute and convalescent COVID-19 samples. Nucleic acid was either cDNA or gDNA, and it came from T cells, B-cell-depleted T cells, or PBMCs.

V trimming: 1 base; J trimming: 4 bases; junction bases outside the gene matches: 3. CDR3 length: 16 amino acids. Germline V gene sequence: CDR1 LGHNA, CDR2 YNFKEQ. As originally analysed: Amplification from reference gene primers served as the basis for estimated nucleated cell counts. Produced via immunoSEQ multiplex PCR; TCRdb's table is partial and in-frame only. V and J calls plus clone size are reproduced from that table; the DNA served to infer D and trimming. The sample consists of around 150,000 clones, 75% to 90% of them appearing once. The sample consisted of peripheral blood. This chain links TRBV4-2 with TRBJ2-3; 12 positions match TRBD2. The receptor comes from a man aged 60 to 69 with active or convalescent COVID-19. Here the CDR3 reads CASSQVTSGSSDTQYF. CDR3 DNA sequence: TGTGCCAGCAGCCAAGTGACTAGCGGGAGTTCAGATACGCAGTATTTT.